A single sample is the source of the 29 T cell receptor beta chains below, sequenced in a study of shared clonotypes between healthy human individuals. CD45RO-negative cells were positively selected for CCR7, leaving out terminally differentiated effector memory CD45RA+ cells. Only in-frame clones appear in the TCRdb table, and some are missing; sequencing was by immunoSEQ multiplex PCR. The repertoire includes roughly 2 million clones, about 95% of them detected once, and 0.85% to 1.3% sits in the top ten. Sequenced sample: naive CD8+ T cells sorted from blood. These receptors were taken from a man younger than 35 in good health.

The chain links TRBV6-6 to TRBJ2-7; 7 positions agree with TRBD1. This CDR3 has 16 residues. J gave up 5 bases and V 1 base, and 11 bases lay outside the gene matches. CDR1 is MNHNY and CDR2 is SVGAGI in the germline V gene (reference sequence). CDR3 sequence (DNA): TGTGCCAGCAGTTACTACGCCCTTGGAGACAGGGACGAGCAGTACTTC. Translated, it gives CASSYYALGDRDEQYF.

This chain connects TRBV27 to TRBJ1-2; D perhaps matches TRBD1 (5 bases). CDR1 is MNHEY, CDR2 SMNVEV, per germline (reference sequence). Trimming left V 0 bases short and J 6 bases short, with 8 bases between. This CDR3 comprises 13 residues. The CDR3, as DNA: TGTGCCAGCAGTTTATCAGGGGCTAATGGCTACACCTTC. It encodes CASSLSGANGYTF.

This sequence joins TRBV9 and TRBJ1-6, with a possible D match to TRBD1 (6 bases). The V and J ends lost 3 bases and 4 bases respectively, with 11 bases between them. The germline gives CDR1 SGDLS, CDR2 YYNGEE. The CDR3 consists of 15 residues. This chain's CDR3 is CASSAPDSYNSPLHF. The DNA of the CDR3 is TGTGCCAGCAGCGCCCCGGACAGTTATAATTCACCCCTCCACTTT.

The chain links TRBV4-1 to TRBJ1-5; 12 bases are shared with TRBD1. This CDR3 has 17 amino acids. V trimming: 0 bases; J trimming: 5 bases; junction bases outside the gene matches: 5. The germline V gene encodes CDR1 MGHRA and CDR2 YSYEKL. DNA for the CDR3: TGCGCCAGCAGCCAAGAGCCCGGGACAGGGGGCTATCAGCCCCAGCATTTT. Translating gives CASSQEPGTGGYQPQHF.

V gene TRBV7-6 combines with J gene TRBJ2-3; 8 bases are a match to TRBD2. CDR3 length: 15 amino acids. The trim removed 6 bases at V and 1 base at J, leaving 6 bases unmatched. Per germline, CDR1 SGHVS and CDR2 FNYEAQ. The CDR3 nucleotides are TGTGCCAGCAGGGTGAGCGGGGGTCGCACAGATACGCAGTATTTT. This codes for CASRVSGGRTDTQYF.

The chain couples TRBV9 to TRBJ2-3; D not certain. The germline gives CDR1 SGDLS, CDR2 YYNGEE. The CDR3 length is 13 residues. Deletions cut 0 bases from V and 7 bases from J, with 9 bases between. The CDR3 reads CASSVATGNTQYF. The CDR3 DNA follows: TGTGCCAGCAGCGTAGCTACCGGAAATACGCAGTATTTT.

This rearrangement joins TRBV6-5 to TRBJ1-6; 7 bases fit TRBD1. CDR1 and CDR2 (germline): MNHEY, SVGAGI. The CDR3 extends over 14 amino acids. After removal of 5 bases from V and 8 bases from J, the junction contained 6 bases not matched to a gene. The CDR3 DNA reads as TGTGCCAGCAGTGAACAGGGGAGTGATTCACCCCTCCACTTT. It codes for CASSEQGSDSPLHF.

The chain has TRBV27 and TRBJ2-1; perhaps TRBD2 as D (5 bases). Trimming removed 4 bases from V and 1 base from J, with 14 bases in between. CDR1 is MNHEY and CDR2 is SMNVEV in the germline V gene (reference sequence). The CDR3 is 16 amino acids. The CDR3 DNA reads TGTGCCAGCAGTTCCCCGCGGGCGGAGTCCTACAATGAGCAGTTCTTC. Protein sequence: CASSSPRAESYNEQFF.

V is TRBV19 and J is TRBJ2-7; TRBD1 matches at 10 bases. Germline V gene data show CDR1 as LNHDA and CDR2 as SQIVND (reference sequence). V was clipped by 6 bases and J by 3 bases; unmatched bases: 5. CDR3 length: 14 residues. CDR3 sequence (DNA): TGTGCCAGTAGGTACCGGGACAGGGGCTACGAGCAGTACTTC. The encoded protein is CASRYRDRGYEQYF. The entire variable domain, with the rest obtained from reference TRBV19 and TRBJ2-7, is as follows: DGGITQSPKYLFRKEGQNVTLSCEQNLNHDAMYWYRQDPGQGLRLIYYSQIVNDFQKGDIAEGYSVSREKKESFPLTVTSAQKNPTAFYLCASRYRDRGYEQYFGPGTRLTVT.

The rearrangement links TRBV28 to TRBJ1-1; TRBD1 might be the D (6 bases). This CDR3 spans 13 amino acids. Germline V gives CDR1 MDHEN, CDR2 SYDVKM. V lost 6 bases to trimming and J lost 6 bases, with 14 bases between them. The CDR3 region is CASRPLGGPEAFF. CDR3 nucleotides: TGTGCCAGCAGACCCCTCGGGGGCCCTGAAGCTTTCTTT. Filled out from reference TRBV28 and TRBJ1-1, the complete variable domain reads DVKVTQSSRYLVKRTGEKVFLECVQDMDHENMFWYRQDPGLGLRLIYFSYDVKMKEKGDIPEGYSVSREKKERFSLILESASTNQTSMYLCASRPLGGPEAFFGQGTRLTVV.

The V and J genes are TRBV28 and TRBJ2-5; D call uncertain. With 6 bases removed from V and 4 bases from J, the gap between germline ends came to 21 bases. Germline CDR1 MDHEN, CDR2 SYDVKM. The CDR3 runs 16 residues. CDR3 coding DNA: TGTGCCAGCAGCCCCTACCGAGGACCGCCGGGAGAGACCCAGTACTTC. It codes for CASSPYRGPPGETQYF.

The chain employs TRBV7-9 and TRBJ2-7; 13 bases agree with TRBD2. V was pared by 3 bases and J by 4 bases, with 3 bases of the junction left unmatched. There are 15 residues in the CDR3. CDR1 and CDR2 (germline): SEHNR, FQNEAQ (reference sequence). The CDR3 DNA reads TGTGCCAGCAGCTTCCCGACTAGCGGGAGGTACGAGCAGTACTTC. Protein product: CASSFPTSGRYEQYF. Based on the CDR3 plus reference TRBV7-9 and TRBJ2-7, the full variable domain is DTGVSQNPRHKITKRGQNVTFRCDPISEHNRLYWYRQTLGQGPEFLTYFQNEAQLEKSRLLSDRFSAERPKGSFSTLEIQRTEQGDSAMYLCASSFPTSGRYEQYFGPGTRLTVT.

The chain combines TRBV19 with TRBJ1-1; D is ambiguous. The CDR3 covers 15 residues. Trimming removed 3 bases at V and 1 base at J, with 12 bases between. Germline lookup yields CDR1 LNHDA and CDR2 SQIVND (reference sequence). CDR3 amino acids: CASSIMVGPNTEAFF. CDR3 DNA: TGTGCCAGTAGTATTATGGTAGGACCGAACACTGAAGCTTTCTTT.

The chain is built from TRBV27 and TRBJ2-7; D perhaps matches TRBD1 (5 bases). Trimming removed 4 bases at V and 1 base at J, with 11 bases between. Germline V gene sequence: CDR1 MNHEY, CDR2 SMNVEV (reference sequence). CDR3 size: 14 residues. The chain's CDR3 is CASSSASGSYEQYF. CDR3 sequence (DNA): TGTGCCAGCAGTTCCGCGTCAGGGTCCTACGAGCAGTACTTC.

This sequence joins TRBV5-4 and TRBJ2-7, with 11 bases matching TRBD1. CDR1 is SGHNT, CDR2 YYREEE, per germline (reference sequence). This CDR3 has 14 residues. The trim removed 3 bases at V and 5 bases at J, leaving 4 bases unmatched. The CDR3 region has the DNA TGTGCCAGCAGCTCTCCGGGACAGGGGGACGAGCAGTACTTC. Encoded protein: CASSSPGQGDEQYF.

The chain employs TRBV5-1 and TRBJ2-2; D unclear. The CDR3 covers 16 residues. From germline, CDR1 is SGHRS and CDR2 YFSETQ. The V end was cut by 7 bases, the J end by 4 bases, with 20 bases between. Written as DNA, the CDR3 is TGCGCCAGCGGGGTTCTGGGATCATGGGTCACCGGGGAGCTGTTTTTT. Its translation: CASGVLGSWVTGELFF.

This sequence joins TRBV7-2 and TRBJ2-7; maybe TRBD1 (6 bases). This CDR3 spans 13 amino acids. Germline CDR1 reads SGHTA; CDR2 reads FQGNSA. V was cut by 3 bases and J by 5 bases, with 11 bases left in between. The CDR3 nucleotides read TGTGCCAGCAGCTTGAGGACAGTCGACGAGCAGTACTTC. Residues: CASSLRTVDEQYF.

Turning to this clone: This sample includes further DNA sequences coding for the same CDR3. This chain connects TRBV10-2 to TRBJ1-1, with 9 bases lining up with TRBD1. The V gene end was trimmed by 9 bases and the J gene end by 1 base; junction bases not matched to a gene: 3. Per germline, CDR1 WSHSY and CDR2 SAAADI. CDR3 length: 13 residues. The CDR3 nucleotides read TGCGCCAGTAGGACAGGGGAGAACACTGAAGCTTTCTTT. This gives the protein CASRTGENTEAFF.

The genes are TRBV2 and TRBJ1-1; D is uncertain. Germline CDR1 reads SNHLY; CDR2 reads FYNNEI. The CDR3 contains 11 residues. Trimming removed 1 base at V and 8 bases at J, with 5 bases between. CDR3 bases: TGTGCCAGCAGTGAAGTCAACGAAGCTTTCTTT. This encodes CASSEVNEAFF. The full variable domain, completed using reference TRBV2 and TRBJ1-1, is EPEVTQTPSHQVTQMGQEVILRCVPISNHLYFYWYRQILGQKVEFLVSFYNNEISEKSEIFDDQFSVERPDGSNFTLKIRSTKLEDSAMYFCASSEVNEAFFGQGTRLTVV.

The chain carries TRBV9 and TRBJ2-5; D may be TRBD1 or TRBD2 (5 bases each). Germline V gives CDR1 SGDLS, CDR2 YYNGEE. The CDR3 is 18 residues long. Trimming shortened V by 0 bases and J by 5 bases, and 23 bases separated the two germline ends. The DNA for the CDR3 is TGTGCCAGCAGCGTAGATGCTCGAGGGGTTGGGGGTTGGGAGACCCAGTACTTC. Protein sequence: CASSVDARGVGGWETQYF.

V and J are TRBV5-4 and TRBJ2-1; 7 bases fit TRBD2. V shed 3 bases and J 8 bases; nucleotides not matched to a gene: 14. Germline CDR1 is SGHNT and CDR2 is YYREEE (reference sequence). The CDR3 covers 16 residues. CDR3 loop: CASSSDRDYLPDEQFF. The DNA of the CDR3 is TGTGCCAGCAGCTCAGATCGGGACTACCTACCGGATGAGCAGTTCTTC.

This sequence joins TRBV4-3 and TRBJ2-2; a possible D gene is TRBD1 (5 bases). CDR1 LGHNA and CDR2 YSLEER come from the germline V gene. With 1 base removed from V and 3 bases from J, the gap between germline ends came to 6 bases. CDR3 length equals 14 residues. CDR3 sequence (DNA): TGCGCCAGCAGCCAAGCAGGGTACACCGGGGAGCTGTTTTTT. Translated: CASSQAGYTGELFF.

The J gene is TRBJ2-1, the V gene TRBV19; D ambiguous. The V gene's germline CDR1 is LNHDA and CDR2 SQIVND (reference sequence). V lost 7 bases to trimming and J lost 5 bases, with 9 bases between them. The CDR3 length is 12 residues. CDR3 region: CASTDTNNEQFF. The CDR3, as DNA: TGTGCCAGTACAGACACCAACAATGAGCAGTTCTTC.

V usage is TRBV30 and J usage is TRBJ1-1; D is undetermined. The CDR3 totals 15 residues. Germline loops: CDR1 GTSNPN, CDR2 SVGIG (reference sequence). Trimming cost V 0 bases and J 11 bases, with 22 bases left between them. The DNA for the CDR3 is TGTGCCTGGAGTGTAGGGCCACGCCAGCAGGATTCGGCTTTCTTT. It encodes CAWSVGPRQQDSAFF.

The chain uses TRBV15 and TRBJ1-4; D gene ambiguous. V was cut by 8 bases and J by 0 bases, with 10 bases left in between. Per the germline V gene, CDR1 is LNHNV and CDR2 is YYDKDF (reference sequence). The CDR3 runs to 14 residues. As DNA, the CDR3 is TGTGCCACCGCCGCCCCGTCAACTAATGAAAAACTGTTTTTT. It yields the protein CATAAPSTNEKLFF.

This sequence joins TRBV6-6 and TRBJ2-1; D uncertain. The V gene's germline CDR1 is MNHNY and CDR2 SVGAGI (reference sequence). V was cut by 2 bases and J by 5 bases, with 13 bases left in between. CDR3 size: 15 residues. The CDR3 is CASSYADRSDNEQFF. CDR3 DNA sequence: TGTGCCAGCAGTTACGCGGACCGGAGCGACAATGAGCAGTTCTTC.

The rearrangement links TRBV7-9 to TRBJ2-7; 7 bases align to TRBD2. Germline trimming cut 5 bases from V and 2 bases from J; bases unmatched to any gene: 6. The CDR3 is 14 amino acids. In germline, CDR1 is SEHNR, CDR2 FQNEAQ (reference sequence). The CDR3 nucleotides are TGTGCCAGCAGCCCCGGGAGCGGGACCTACGAGCAGTACTTC. As protein: CASSPGSGTYEQYF. Drawing the rest from reference TRBV7-9 and TRBJ2-7, the complete variable domain is DTGVSQNPRHKITKRGQNVTFRCDPISEHNRLYWYRQTLGQGPEFLTYFQNEAQLEKSRLLSDRFSAERPKGSFSTLEIQRTEQGDSAMYLCASSPGSGTYEQYFGPGTRLTVT.

J is TRBJ2-7 and V is TRBV4-1; TRBD2 matches at 9 bases. Germline CDR1 MGHRA, CDR2 YSYEKL. The CDR3 is made up of 14 amino acids. V was pared by 3 bases and J by 6 bases, with 6 bases of the junction left unmatched. The CDR3: CASSQGLAGLEQYF. DNA of the CDR3: TGCGCCAGCAGCCAGGGCCTAGCGGGACTCGAGCAGTACTTC.

This chain joins TRBV4-1 and TRBJ2-7; 8 positions agree with TRBD1. V gave up 0 bases and J gave up 6 bases; unmatched junction bases: 7. The CDR3 spans 15 residues. In germline, CDR1 is MGHRA, CDR2 YSYEKL. In DNA, the CDR3 is TGCGCCAGCAGCCAAGAGGGGAGACAGGGGACCGAGCAGTACTTC. Translated: CASSQEGRQGTEQYF.